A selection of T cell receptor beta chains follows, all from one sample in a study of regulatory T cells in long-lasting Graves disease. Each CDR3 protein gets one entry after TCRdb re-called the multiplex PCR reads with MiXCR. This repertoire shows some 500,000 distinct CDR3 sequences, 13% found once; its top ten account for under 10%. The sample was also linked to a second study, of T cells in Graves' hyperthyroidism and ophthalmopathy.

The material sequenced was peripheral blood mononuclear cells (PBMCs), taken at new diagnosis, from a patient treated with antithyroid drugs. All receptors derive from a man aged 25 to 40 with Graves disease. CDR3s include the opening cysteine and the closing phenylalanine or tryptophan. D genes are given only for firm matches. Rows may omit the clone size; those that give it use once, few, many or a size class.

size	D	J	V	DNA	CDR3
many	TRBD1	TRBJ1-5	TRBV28	TGTGCCAGCAGTCCTGGACAGGTTCAGCCCCAGCATTTT	CASSPGQVQPQHF
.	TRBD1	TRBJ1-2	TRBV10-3	TGTGCCATCAGCGATGGGCGACAGGGGAACTGTGGCTACACCTTC	CAISDGRQGNCGYTF
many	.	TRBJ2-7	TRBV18	TGTGCCAGCTCACCCGCGGGGACCTACGAGCAGTACTTC	CASSPAGTYEQYF
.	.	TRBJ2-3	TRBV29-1	TGCAGCGTTGAGGGGGACCGTAGAAGCACAGATACGCAGTATTTT	CSVEGDRRSTDTQYF
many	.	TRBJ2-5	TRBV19	TGTGCCAGCATGGGGGGGCCCGAAGAGACCCAGTACTTC	CASMGGPEETQYF
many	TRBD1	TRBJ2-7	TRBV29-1	TGCAGCGTCCGGACAGGGAGCTCCTACGAGCAGTACTTC	CSVRTGSSYEQYF
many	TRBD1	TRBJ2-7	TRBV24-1	TGTGCCACCAGTGCGGGGACAGGGGCCAACTACGAGCAGTACTTC	CATSAGTGANYEQYF
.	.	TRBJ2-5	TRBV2	TGTGCCAGCAATTATAGGGTAGGGGAGACCCAGTACTTC	CASNYRVGETQYF
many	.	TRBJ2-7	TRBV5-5	TGTGCCAGCAGCTTGACAGGCGACCGGTACGAGCAGTACTTC	CASSLTGDRYEQYF
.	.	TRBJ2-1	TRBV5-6	TGTGCCAGCAGCTTGGTCTGGGGTCATGAGCAGTTCTTC	CASSLVWGHEQFF
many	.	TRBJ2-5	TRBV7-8	TGTGCCAGCAGCCCGACCGAGCGGAACCAAGAGACCCAGTACTTC	CASSPTERNQETQYF
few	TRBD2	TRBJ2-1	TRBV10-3	TGTGCCATCAGATTGGGACTAGCGGGCTACAATGAGCAGTTCTTC	CAIRLGLAGYNEQFF
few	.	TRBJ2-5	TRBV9	TGTGCCAGCAGCCCCGGGGGGCTGGAGCAAGAGACCCAGTACTTC	CASSPGGLEQETQYF
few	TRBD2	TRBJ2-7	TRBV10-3	TGTGCCATCAGCCGGACTAGCGGGACTTACGAGCAGTACTTC	CAISRTSGTYEQYF
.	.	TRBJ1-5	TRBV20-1	TGCAGTGCAACCGGGACGGCGAGTAATCAGCCCCAGCATTTT	CSATGTASNQPQHF
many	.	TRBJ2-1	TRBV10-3	TGTGCCATCAGCGAAACTAGCTCCGATGAGCAGTTCTTC	CAISETSSDEQFF
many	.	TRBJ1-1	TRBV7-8	TGTGCCAGCAGCCCAAAGTCGGAGACTGAAGCTTTCTTT	CASSPKSETEAFF
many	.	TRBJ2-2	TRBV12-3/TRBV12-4	TGTGCCAGCAGCCCCGGGCCCGGGGAGCTGTTTTTT	CASSPGPGELFF
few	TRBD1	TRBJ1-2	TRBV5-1	TGCGCCAGCAGCTTTGCGGGACAGGGTGACTATGGCTACACCTTC	CASSFAGQGDYGYTF
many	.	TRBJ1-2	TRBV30	TGTGCCTGGAAGTACGTACCGACTGACTATGGCTACACCTTC	CAWKYVPTDYGYTF
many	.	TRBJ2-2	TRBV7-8	TGTGCCAGCAGTTTACCCACCGGGGAGCTGTTTTTT	CASSLPTGELFF
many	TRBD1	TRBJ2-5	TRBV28	TGTGCCAGCAGTTCGATGGGACAGGACCAAGAGACCCAGTACTTC	CASSSMGQDQETQYF
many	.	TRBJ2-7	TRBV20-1	TGCAGTGCTAAAGCTCTGGCGGTGTCCCTCTACGAGCAGTACTTC	CSAKALAVSLYEQYF
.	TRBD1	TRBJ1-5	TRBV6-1	TGTGCCAGTGGGGACAGGACCCAGCATTTT	CASGDRTQHF
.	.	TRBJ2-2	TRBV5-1	TGCGCCAGCACTGCAGGGATCGGGGAGCTGTTTTTT	CASTAGIGELFF
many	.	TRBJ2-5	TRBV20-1	TGCAGTGCTAGCTGGGACGGAGAGACCCAGTACTTC	CSASWDGETQYF
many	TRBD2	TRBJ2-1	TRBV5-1	TGCGCCAGCAGCGAAGCGGGACTCAATGAGCAGTTCTTC	CASSEAGLNEQFF
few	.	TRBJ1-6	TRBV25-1	TGTGCCAGCAGACCGGGACACATGAATTCACCCCTCCACTTT	CASRPGHMNSPLHF
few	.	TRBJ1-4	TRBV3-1	TGTGCCAGCAGCTACGTGACAGGTGAAAAACTGTTTTTT	CASSYVTGEKLFF
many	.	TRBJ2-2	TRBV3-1	TGTGCCAGCAGCCACTCCTGGAACACCGGGGAGCTGTTTTTT	CASSHSWNTGELFF
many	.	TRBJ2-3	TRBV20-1	TGCAGTGCTACCGATCTAGCCGCGACTGGCACAGATACGCAGTATTTT	CSATDLAATGTDTQYF
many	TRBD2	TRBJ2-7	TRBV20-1	TGCAGTGCTATGGGACTAGCAAACGAGCAGTACTTC	CSAMGLANEQYF
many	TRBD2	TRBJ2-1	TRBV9	TGTGCCAGCAGCACGGGACTAGCGGGAGGTACCTACAATGAGCAGTTCTTC	CASSTGLAGGTYNEQFF
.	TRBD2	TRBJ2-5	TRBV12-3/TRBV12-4	TGTGCCAGCAGTTACTCTCTGACTAGCGGGGAAGAGACCCAGTACTTC	CASSYSLTSGEETQYF
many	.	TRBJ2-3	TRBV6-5	TGTGCCAGCAGTTATTCCCGGGACACTCGAACCTTTACAGATACGCAGTATTTT	CASSYSRDTRTFTDTQYF
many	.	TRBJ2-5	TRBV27	TGTGCCAGTCGTGGGGGCAGGGTGCACCAAGAGACCCAGTACTTC	CASRGGRVHQETQYF
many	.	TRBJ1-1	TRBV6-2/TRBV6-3	TGTGCCAGCAGTTATAGACTATCCGGGGGCGTCACTGAAGCTTTCTTT	CASSYRLSGGVTEAFF
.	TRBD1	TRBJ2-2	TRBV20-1	TGCAGTGCTAGACAGGGGGCGGCCGGGGAGCTGTTTTTT	CSARQGAAGELFF
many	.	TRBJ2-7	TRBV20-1	TGCAGTGCTCGAGGGGGGTGGCGGGGACTGCTCGGGCAGTACTTC	CSARGGWRGLLGQYF